This T cell receptor beta chain comes out of a study of human T cells and chemical hapten exposure. Findings and limits, study-wide: The study found that PT1 expanded TCR counts correlated positively with patch test score. High-frequency TCRs, those above 1 in 1000, stayed the same after DPC sensitization.

Germline-derived CDR1 and CDR2 are DFQATT and SNEGSKA (reference sequence). The V segment lost 3 bases and the J segment 7 bases; nucleotides outside the gene matches: 10. CDR3 length: 15 amino acids. TCRdb re-called the RACE reads through MiXCR, storing one row per CDR3 protein. Here the sample spans 85,000 to 100,000 distinct CDR3 sequences, 11% being singletons. About this clonotype: Its antigen is as yet unknown.

Time point meaning: patch test 2, 6 weeks after DPC sensitization. Treatment: therapeutic diphenylcyclopropenone sensitization with weekly scalp DPC. It was from unfractionated whole blood that total RNA was extracted. The receptor was isolated from a man aged 40-49 years with alopecia areata. Some clones in this sample may be carry-over from other donors' samples. The material was whole blood, obtained in connection with sensitization to the hapten diphenylcyclopropenone (DPC). The chain employs TRBV20-1 and TRBJ2-7; the match to TRBD2 covers 12 bases. CDR3 sequence: CSARVGPGLAGEQYF. DNA of the CDR3: TGCAGTGCTAGGGTGGGCCCCGGACTAGCGGGGGAGCAGTACTTC.